This T cell receptor beta chain was obtained from a study of long-term antiretroviral therapy in people with HIV. Study-wide points: Once patients were on ART, diversity went higher but still fell short of transplant donor controls.

With regard to this clone: Its target is unknown.

This was the immunoSEQ v3.0 assay at survey level. Sequencing was performed with immunoSEQ multiplex PCR; in TCRdb, only in-frame clones are kept and a portion is missing. Counted here are 20,000 to 25,000 clones, 84% occurring once; the ten biggest clones make up about 17%. This CDR3 is built from 16 residues. V was shortened by 0 bases and J by 5 bases, with 11 bases between the two germline ends. The germline V gene has CDR1 MNHNY and CDR2 SVGAGI (reference sequence). This clonotype was sampled from a man aged 35-49 years with HIV. Source: unsorted PBMCs, taken 0.5 years before starting antiretroviral therapy. The chain couples TRBV6-6 to TRBJ1-6; D remains ambiguous. For the CDR3, the DNA is TGTGCCAGCAGTTACTCGCAGGCGGAGAATAATTCACCCCTCCACTTT. This translates into CASSYSQAENNSPLHF.